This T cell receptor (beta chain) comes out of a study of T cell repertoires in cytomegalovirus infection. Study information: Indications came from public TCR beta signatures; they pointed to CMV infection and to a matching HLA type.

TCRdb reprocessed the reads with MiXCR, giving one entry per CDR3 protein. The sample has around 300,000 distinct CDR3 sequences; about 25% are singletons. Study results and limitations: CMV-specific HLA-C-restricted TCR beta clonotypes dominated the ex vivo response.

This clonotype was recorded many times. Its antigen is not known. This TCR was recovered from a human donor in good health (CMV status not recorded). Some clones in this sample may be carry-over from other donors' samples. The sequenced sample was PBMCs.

The CDR3 DNA follows: TGTGCCAGCAGCTTAGGCAGGGGGCGGGCCGGGGAGCTGTTTTTT. This translates into CASSLGRGRAGELFF. The chain couples TRBV7-2 to TRBJ2-2, with 8 positions matching TRBD1. Germline V gene lookup returns CDR1 SGHTA and CDR2 FQGNSA. V lost 1 base and J lost 6; bases outside the gene matches: 4. CDR3 length equals 15 residues.